Listed below are T cell receptor beta chains from one sample, sequenced in a study of CD8+ T cells in alopecia areata. Sequencing was performed with immunoSEQ multiplex PCR; in TCRdb, only in-frame clones are kept and a portion is missing. The sample lists fewer than 110,000 clones, 60% seen once, with about 15% in the top ten. The sequencing here drew on CD8+ T cells sorted from blood, taken at approximately week 55, from a patient treated with tofacitinib. Every receptor here comes from a human donor with alopecia areata. CDR3s include the opening cysteine and the closing phenylalanine or tryptophan. Each record gives: V gene, D gene, J gene, clone size, CDR3 protein, CDR3 DNA. A D gene is named only where the DNA matches it firmly. Clone size appears in some rows only: once, few, many, or a class for an expanded clone.

>TRBV10-3|-|TRBJ2-4|-
CAISGTENIQYF
TGTGCCATCAGTGGCACAGAAAACATTCAGTACTTC
>TRBV30|-|TRBJ2-3|-
CAWMPQGTQYF
TGTGCCTGGATGCCCCAAGGCACGCAGTATTTT
>TRBV30|-|TRBJ2-3|few
CAWSVGASSTDTQYF
TGTGCCTGGAGTGTCGGAGCTTCATCCACAGATACGCAGTATTTT
>TRBV13|TRBD1|TRBJ2-1|-
CASSPGTAYNEQFF
TGTGCCAGCAGCCCAGGGACAGCCTACAATGAGCAGTTCTTC
>TRBV13|-|TRBJ1-2|-
CASSLQGTFYGYTF
TGTGCCAGCAGCTTGCAGGGGACGTTCTATGGCTACACCTTC
>TRBV5-1|-|TRBJ1-1|-
CASSFSGDEAFF
TGCGCCAGCAGCTTTTCCGGGGACGAAGCTTTCTTT
>TRBV19|TRBD2|TRBJ2-7|-
CASSIAAGVTYEQYF
TGTGCCAGTAGTATAGCAGCGGGGGTCACCTACGAGCAGTACTTC
>TRBV9|TRBD1|TRBJ2-3|-
CASSSQGDSAGTQYF
TGTGCCAGCAGCTCACAGGGGGACTCCGCGGGGACGCAGTATTTT
>TRBV27|-|TRBJ1-5|few
CASSSGGWDQPQHF
TGTGCCAGCAGTTCCGGGGGTTGGGATCAGCCCCAGCATTTT
>TRBV9|-|TRBJ1-1|-
CASSGGGIAEAFF
TGTGCCAGTTCAGGCGGGGGTATCGCTGAAGCTTTCTTT
>TRBV27|-|TRBJ2-7|-
CASSKPGPHDEQYF
TGTGCCAGCAGCAAACCGGGACCCCACGACGAGCAGTACTTC
>TRBV12-5|TRBD2|TRBJ2-3|few
CASGFAGGRTDTQYF
TGTGCTAGTGGTTTCGCGGGGGGCCGCACAGATACGCAGTATTTT
>TRBV29-1|TRBD2|TRBJ2-2|-
CSVPGGDTGELFF
TGCAGCGTCCCCGGGGGGGACACCGGGGAGCTGTTTTTT
>TRBV30|-|TRBJ2-7|few
CAWSPGLTYEQYF
TGTGCCTGGAGTCCGGGACTTACCTACGAGCAGTACTTC
>TRBV29-1|-|TRBJ2-7|few
CSGTDGRSYEQYF
TGCAGCGGGACCGACGGGCGATCCTACGAGCAGTACTTC
>TRBV4-2|-|TRBJ2-7|-
CASSLRAGTAEPYEQYF
TGTGCCAGCAGCTTGAGGGCCGGGACGGCGGAACCCTACGAGCAGTACTTC
>TRBV9|-|TRBJ2-2|-
CASSLPGSGNTGELFF
TGTGCCAGCAGCCTCCCTGGGAGCGGGAACACCGGGGAGCTGTTTTTT
>TRBV7-9|-|TRBJ2-7|few
CASRKYEQYF
TGTGCCAGCCGAAAATACGAGCAGTACTTC
>TRBV7-9|-|TRBJ2-7|-
CASSSKESEQYF
TGTGCCAGCAGCTCCAAAGAATCGGAGCAGTACTTC
>TRBV6-5|-|TRBJ2-4|-
CASSYSQRRNIQYF
TGTGCCAGCAGTTACTCTCAGCGTCGGAACATTCAGTACTTC
>TRBV13|TRBD1|TRBJ2-7|few
CASSKGQGRSHEQYF
TGTGCCAGCAGCAAAGGACAGGGCCGTTCCCACGAGCAGTACTTC
>TRBV18|-|TRBJ1-2|-
CASSLNSEGGLGYTF
TGTGCCAGCTCGCTCAATTCGGAAGGAGGGTTAGGCTACACCTTC
>TRBV27|-|TRBJ2-7|-
CASSLGDGFYEQYF
TGTGCCAGCAGTTTGGGGGACGGATTCTACGAGCAGTACTTC